One and the same sample provided the 14 T cell receptor beta chains below, sequenced in a study of graft-versus-host responses after intestinal transplantation. The assay was immunoSEQ multiplex PCR, and TCRdb's table has in-frame clones only and misses some. Of approximately 68,000 clones in the sample, around 91% were seen once. The antigens these receptors bind are not known. The sequencing used unstimulated CD8+ T cells sorted from spleen or lymph node cells, collected before transplant. These receptors were obtained from a human donor who was the organ donor for an intestinal transplant.

The rearrangement uses TRBV27 and TRBJ2-1, with 8 bases aligning to TRBD1. With V trimmed by 6 bases and J by 8 bases, 12 bases remained unmatched. CDR1 is MNHEY, CDR2 SMNVEV, per germline (reference sequence). There are 15 residues in the CDR3. DNA for the CDR3: TGTGCCAGCAGCCCCCAGGACAGGGTTGAGGATGAGCAGTTCTTC. Protein product: CASSPQDRVEDEQFF.

The rearrangement joins TRBV4-2 to TRBJ1-1, with D possibly matching TRBD1 (6 bases). The CDR3 has 16 residues. Trimming cost V 0 bases and J 8 bases, with 19 bases left between them. Per germline, CDR1 LGHNA and CDR2 YNFKEQ. CDR3 nucleotide sequence: TGTGCCAGCAGCCAAGAACCGTTCTCTGGCCAGGGGGAAGCTTTCTTT. It yields the protein CASSQEPFSGQGEAFF.

J is TRBJ1-6 and V is TRBV7-9; the D gene is possibly TRBD1 (5 bases). Trimming removed 5 bases at V and 7 bases at J, with 12 bases between. CDR1 and CDR2 (germline): SEHNR, FQNEAQ (reference sequence). The CDR3 is 14 residues long. The CDR3 DNA follows: TGTGCCAGCAGCCCGGGACTCTACAATTCACCCCTCCACTTT. Its translation: CASSPGLYNSPLHF.

The chain recombines TRBV7-8 with TRBJ1-1; 7 bases are shared with TRBD1. CDR1 and CDR2 (germline): SGHVS, FQNEAQ. Germline trimming cut 4 bases from V and 1 base from J; bases unmatched to any gene: 0. The CDR3 extends over 13 amino acids. The CDR3 region is CASSWTGNTEAFF. Here the CDR3 DNA reads TGTGCCAGCAGCTGGACAGGGAACACTGAAGCTTTCTTT.

The chain is built from TRBV5-6 and TRBJ2-5; 8 nucleotides match TRBD2. Germline V gene sequence: CDR1 SGHDT, CDR2 YYEEEE. J was trimmed by 0 bases and V by 1 base; bases with no gene match: 5. The CDR3 is 16 amino acids. This CDR3 reads CASSLRTSLYQETQYF. The CDR3 bases are TGTGCCAGCAGCTTGAGGACTAGCTTGTACCAAGAGACCCAGTACTTC.

The chain links TRBV2 to TRBJ1-6, with TRBD1 matching over 9 bases. With V trimmed by 3 bases and J by 7 bases, 10 bases remained unmatched. The CDR3 spans 17 residues. Germline loops: CDR1 SNHLY, CDR2 FYNNEI. CDR3 sequence (DNA): TGTGCCAGCAGTGACATGGACAGGGGATATCAGAATTCACCCCTCCACTTT. Encoded protein: CASSDMDRGYQNSPLHF.

The rearrangement joins TRBV30 to TRBJ1-4; no clear D. Germline V gene sequence: CDR1 GTSNPN, CDR2 SVGIG (reference sequence). Trimming removed 0 bases from V and 4 bases from J, with 18 bases in between. The CDR3 runs to 17 residues. As DNA, the CDR3 is TGTGCCTGGAGTGTACATTTGCGGTTCCCCTTTAATGAAAAACTGTTTTTT. It yields the protein CAWSVHLRFPFNEKLFF.

The J gene is TRBJ1-5, the V gene TRBV27; TRBD1 is a possible D gene (6 bases). The length of the CDR3 is 13 residues. V was cut by 5 bases and J by 7 bases, with 12 bases left in between. From germline, CDR1 is MNHEY and CDR2 SMNVEV (reference sequence). This chain's CDR3 is CASSTQTGQPQHF. For the CDR3, the DNA is TGTGCCAGCAGTACTCAGACAGGCCAGCCCCAGCATTTT.

The chain uses TRBV7-9 and TRBJ2-7, with D possibly being TRBD2 (5 bases). Germline CDR1 is SEHNR and CDR2 is FQNEAQ (reference sequence). With 5 bases removed from V and 5 bases from J, the gap between germline ends came to 13 bases. The CDR3 runs to 13 residues. The DNA of the CDR3 is TGTGCCAGCAGCCAAATATCGGAGGACGAGCAGTACGTC. Residues: CASSQISEDEQYV.

V usage is TRBV25-1 and J usage is TRBJ1-5, with D unclear. Germline V gene sequence: CDR1 MGHDK, CDR2 SYGVNS. V lost 2 bases to trimming and J lost 0 bases, with 8 bases between them. The CDR3 extends over 15 amino acids. In DNA form, the CDR3 reads TGTGCCAGCAGTGAAGGGCCCTATAGCAATCAGCCCCAGCATTTT. This sequence encodes CASSEGPYSNQPQHF.

V gene TRBV5-6 combines with J gene TRBJ2-1; 10 bases align to TRBD1. This CDR3 contains 16 residues. The J segment lost 4 bases and the V segment lost 4 bases, leaving 8 bases of the junction unmatched. Germline V gives CDR1 SGHDT, CDR2 YYEEEE. The CDR3 bases are TGTGCCAGCAGCCTAACCTGGACAGGGGGTTACAATGAGCAGTTCTTC. Translation gives CASSLTWTGGYNEQFF.

The chain uses TRBV25-1 and TRBJ2-1; D remains ambiguous. The length of the CDR3 is 12 residues. V was cut by 1 base and J by 6 bases, with 4 bases left in between. CDR1 and CDR2 from the germline V gene are MGHDK and SYGVNS. In DNA form, the CDR3 reads TGTGCCAGCAGTGAATTAGCCAATGAGCAGTTCTTC. This encodes CASSELANEQFF.

The J gene is TRBJ1-5, the V gene TRBV6-5; D not resolved. V shed 4 bases and J shed 7 bases, with 11 bases lying between them. The V gene's germline CDR1 is MNHEY and CDR2 SVGAGI. The CDR3 sequence is 13 residues long. CDR3 amino acids: CASSSTGGQPQHF. The CDR3 DNA is TGTGCCAGCAGTTCTACCGGCGGGCAGCCCCAGCATTTT.

This chain connects TRBV13 to TRBJ2-6, with D unclear. CDR3 length: 16 amino acids. V was cut by 5 bases and J by 0 bases, with 11 bases left in between. Germline CDR1 is PRHDT and CDR2 is FYEKMQ (reference sequence). CDR3 region: CASSDPPGSGANVLTF. The DNA of the CDR3 is TGTGCCAGCAGCGATCCCCCGGGCTCTGGGGCCAACGTCCTGACTTTC.